The 15 T cell receptor beta chains reported below all come from one sample, sequenced in a study of identical twins (dated by TCRdb to 2016 to 2017). Library method: 5' RACE. TCRdb records Illumina HiSeq 2000 as the sequencer. TCRdb cleaned the public reads at Q25 with fastp, built clones with MiXCR and kept in-frame beta chains. Merged by CDR3 protein, the rows form single entries marked with the most common genes and DNA. The sample includes 150,000 or so distinct CDR3 sequences, with around 3.6% observed a single time. The ten largest make up roughly 8% of the sample. The specimen was memory T cells sorted from blood. The sample's cell subset or site, from its label and the paper: CD45RO+ enriched T cells. Receptor source: a man between 18 and 29 years old in good health.

This clonotype has a count of ten or more. The V gene is TRBV7-9, the J gene TRBJ2-1, with 9 bases that match TRBD2. Germline V gene data show CDR1 as SEHNR and CDR2 as FQNEAQ (reference sequence). The CDR3 covers 13 residues. With 2 bases clipped from V and 10 bases from J, the junction kept 3 bases outside the gene matches. In nucleotides, the CDR3 is TGTGCCAGCAGCTTACCTAGCGGGACCGAGCAGTTCTTC. It specifies CASSLPSGTEQFF.

This clonotype was observed at least ten times. The chain employs TRBV20-1 and TRBJ1-5; 8 bases map to TRBD1. The junction had 14 bases not matched to a gene; V was cut back by 6 bases and J by 7 bases. The germline V gene encodes CDR1 DFQATT and CDR2 SNEGSKA (reference sequence). The CDR3 is 15 amino acids. CDR3 nucleotide sequence: TGCAGTGCGATCATCAGACAGGGGATAAGGCAGCCCCAGCATTTT. This codes for CSAIIRQGIRQPQHF.

This clonotype was seen at least ten times. The rearrangement uses TRBV20-1 and TRBJ1-4; weak D call: TRBD1 (5 bases). Germline CDR1 reads DFQATT; CDR2 reads SNEGSKA (reference sequence). The CDR3 is 14 amino acids. The V end was cut by 0 bases, the J end by 8 bases, with 13 bases between. The CDR3: CSARDAGSREKLFF. Here the CDR3 DNA reads TGCAGTGCTAGAGATGCAGGGTCTCGGGAAAAACTGTTTTTT.

This clonotype has a count of ten or more. The chain couples TRBV6-1 to TRBJ2-2; 9 nucleotides line up with TRBD2. With 6 bases clipped from V and 4 bases from J, the junction kept 3 bases outside the gene matches. The CDR3 runs to 14 residues. CDR1 is MNHNS and CDR2 is SASEGT in the germline V gene. The CDR3 reads CASRASGITGELFF. In DNA, the CDR3 is TGTGCCAGCAGAGCTAGCGGGATCACCGGGGAGCTGTTTTTT.

At least ten counts were recorded for this clonotype. The chain employs TRBV9 and TRBJ1-5; D unclear. The ends were cut back, 0 bases at V and 1 base at J, with 8 bases in the middle. CDR3 length equals 15 residues. Per germline, CDR1 SGDLS and CDR2 YYNGEE. The CDR3 sequence is CASSVGTLSNQPQHF. The DNA of the CDR3 is TGTGCCAGCAGCGTAGGTACACTAAGCAATCAGCCCCAGCATTTT.

In this sample, this clonotype turned up a few times. The genes are TRBV28 and TRBJ2-5; 11 nucleotides agree with TRBD1. In germline, CDR1 is MDHEN, CDR2 SYDVKM. V dropped 5 bases and J dropped 5; count of bases not matched to a gene: 7. The CDR3 sequence is 15 residues long. The DNA for the CDR3 is TGTGCCAGCAGTGCAAGGACAGGGGGCTGGGAGACCCAGTACTTC. It yields the protein CASSARTGGWETQYF. The whole variable domain, filled in from reference TRBV28 and TRBJ2-5, reads DVKVTQSSRYLVKRTGEKVFLECVQDMDHENMFWYRQDPGLGLRLIYFSYDVKMKEKGDIPEGYSVSREKKERFSLILESASTNQTSMYLCASSARTGGWETQYFGPGTRLLVL.

Many counts were recorded for this clonotype. The chain carries TRBV3-1 and TRBJ2-3; 7 bases agree with TRBD1. V lost 4 bases and J lost 0; bases outside the gene matches: 4. This CDR3 has 15 residues. CDR1 and CDR2 from the germline V gene are LGHDT and YNNKEL (reference sequence). CDR3: CASSPTGDSTDTQYF. The DNA for the CDR3 is TGTGCCAGCAGCCCCACAGGGGACAGCACAGATACGCAGTATTTT.

The table lists this clonotype with many counts. V is TRBV12-3 or TRBV12-4 and J is TRBJ1-1; D perhaps matches TRBD1 (5 bases). V lost 7 bases and J 3 bases, leaving 12 bases between the germline ends. The CDR3 has 13 amino acids. The CDR3 protein is CASIAGVYTEAFF. The DNA of the CDR3 is TGTGCCAGCATCGCGGGGGTGTACACTGAAGCTTTCTTT.

The sample holds many counts of this clonotype. The chain has TRBV5-6 and TRBJ1-6; TRBD1 matches at 9 bases. V gave up 2 bases and J gave up 7 bases; unmatched junction bases: 1. CDR1 is SGHDT and CDR2 is YYEEEE in the germline V gene. The CDR3 has 14 residues. DNA for the CDR3: TGTGCCAGCAGCTTTACAGGGGGCAATTCACCCCTCCACTTT. This encodes CASSFTGGNSPLHF.

The V call is TRBV24-1, the J call TRBJ2-3, with 14 positions matching TRBD2. J was trimmed by 7 bases and V by 7 bases; bases with no gene match: 9. Germline CDR1 KGHDR, CDR2 SFDVKD. The CDR3 is 16 amino acids. The DNA of the CDR3 is TGTGCCACCAGCCTTGCCGGGACTAGCGGGAGAAATACGCAGTATTTT. Translated, it gives CATSLAGTSGRNTQYF.

Many counts were recorded for this clonotype. The chain employs TRBV5-1 and TRBJ2-6; possible D gene TRBD2, 6 bases. Trimming removed 0 bases at V and 0 bases at J, with 13 bases between. CDR3 size: 18 residues. CDR1 and CDR2 (germline): SGHRS, YFSETQ. Here the CDR3 reads CASSLDSGRTSGANVLTF. Here the CDR3 DNA reads TGCGCCAGCAGCTTGGATAGCGGACGGACCTCTGGGGCCAACGTCCTGACTTTC. The full variable domain, in which reference TRBV5-1 and TRBJ2-6 provide the parts outside the CDR3, is KAGVTQTPRYLIKTRGQQVTLSCSPISGHRSVSWYQQTPGQGLQFLFEYFSETQRNKGNFPGRFSGRQFSNSRSEMNVSTLELGDSALYLCASSLDSGRTSGANVLTFGAGSRLTVL.

This clonotype came up many times. The chain employs TRBV20-1 and TRBJ1-2; 12 positions match TRBD1. The CDR3 contains 16 residues. V trimming: 0 bases; J trimming: 8 bases; junction bases outside the gene matches: 10. Germline-derived CDR1 and CDR2 are DFQATT and SNEGSKA (reference sequence). The CDR3 reads CSARDGSGTGGSGYTF. CDR3 DNA: TGCAGTGCTAGAGATGGTTCCGGGACAGGGGGCTCGGGCTACACCTTC.

This clonotype was seen at least ten times. This sequence joins TRBV7-3 and TRBJ2-3, with 12 bases matching TRBD2. The CDR3 is made up of 15 amino acids. V trimming: 4 bases; J trimming: 6 bases; junction bases outside the gene matches: 5. The germline V gene has CDR1 SGHTA and CDR2 FQGTGA. CDR3 in DNA: TGTGCCAGCAGCTCTATAGGACTAGCGGGGGATACGCAGTATTTT. Protein: CASSSIGLAGDTQYF.

This clonotype was seen many times. The chain combines TRBV5-1 with TRBJ2-5, with D maybe TRBD1 (6 bases). With 0 bases removed from V and 1 base from J, the gap between germline ends came to 10 bases. The CDR3 runs 15 residues. Germline V gene sequence: CDR1 SGHRS, CDR2 YFSETQ. CDR3 sequence: CASSLVTGTQETQYF. CDR3 in DNA: TGCGCCAGCAGCTTGGTCACAGGGACCCAAGAGACCCAGTACTTC.

Ten or more counts support this clonotype. The chain employs TRBV12-3 or TRBV12-4 and TRBJ1-2, with D tentatively TRBD1 (5 bases). The CDR3 is made up of 12 amino acids. V dropped 5 bases and J dropped 7 bases, with 11 bases sitting between them. In DNA form, the CDR3 reads TGTGCCAGCAGTCCAGGGTATTTTGGCTACACCTTC. As protein: CASSPGYFGYTF.